Listed here are 21 T cell receptor beta chains from one sample, sequenced in a study of tumor-infiltrating lymphocytes in primary liver carcinoma. Starting material for RNA and DNA co-extraction consisted of about 17-32 mg of unsorted bulk tissue. A constant-region primer served to make TCR beta cDNA from roughly 480 ng total RNA. Amplification in three nested multiplex PCR rounds with slightly modified ARM-PCR gave rise to TCR beta libraries. PCR rounds one and two used TRBV1-TRBV30 forward primers with a C-beta reverse primer for around 9 cycles each. TCRdb re-derived calls from the multiplex PCR reads in MiXCR, one entry per CDR3 protein. The sample holds around 37,000 distinct CDR3 sequences, more than 60% seen once. Specimen: tumor-adjacent normal liver tissue. These receptor sequences come from a man aged 35-49 years with primary liver carcinoma and hepatitis B virus infection.

In the case of this clonotype: Relative to the germline gene, one junction end is altered; a read error may explain this. This chain uses TRBV29-1 with TRBJ2-1; maybe TRBD2 (6 bases). The CDR3 has 15 residues. CDR1 is SQVTM, CDR2 ANQGSEA, per germline. DNA of the CDR3: TGCAGTGTTGATAGTGCGGGAAGGACCCACAATGAACAGTTCTTC. Protein: CSVDSAGRTHNEQFF.

At least ten counts were recorded for this clonotype. The chain combines TRBV24-1 with TRBJ2-3, with TRBD1 matching 8 bases. After removal of 3 bases from V and 3 bases from J, the junction contained 7 bases not matched to a gene. Germline assignment: CDR1 KGHDR and CDR2 SFDVKD. This CDR3 is 16 amino acids long. The CDR3 DNA sequence: TGTGCCACCAGTGATGGAAGGACAGGGAATACAGATACGCAGTATTTT. Its translation: CATSDGRTGNTDTQYF.

The chain joins TRBV6-1 to TRBJ2-3; unclear D gene. V dropped 8 bases and J dropped 9 bases, with 12 bases sitting between them. Per the germline V gene, CDR1 is MNHNS and CDR2 is SASEGT. The length of the CDR3 is 11 residues. This CDR3 reads CASGRVDTQYF. The CDR3 DNA reads as TGTGCCAGCGGTCGGGTAGACACGCAGTATTTT.

This chain connects TRBV11-2 to TRBJ1-4, with D hard to call. The CDR3 consists of 14 residues. V lost 9 bases and J lost 8, with 19 bases in between. Germline V CDR1 and CDR2: SGHAT, FQNNGV. CDR3 sequence reads: CASNRPGIGEKLFF. In nucleotides, the CDR3 is TGTGCCAGTAACCGGCCGGGCATCGGGGAAAAACTGTTTTTT.

The table lists this clonotype with many counts. CDR3 protein: CAWHYTGELFF. CDR3 sequence (DNA): TGTGCCTGGCATTACACCGGGGAGCTGTTTTTT. The genes are TRBV30 and TRBJ2-2, with D unresolved. This CDR3 contains 11 residues. In germline, CDR1 is GTSNPN, CDR2 SVGIG (reference sequence). The V gene lost 5 bases and the J gene lost 3 bases, with 4 bases spanning the gap.

In regard to this clonotype: Germline and junction disagree at one end, which may indicate a read error. The rearrangement uses TRBV12-3 or TRBV12-4 and TRBJ2-6; D possibly corresponds to TRBD2 (6 bases). The CDR3 totals 15 residues. The DNA for the CDR3 is TGTGCCAGCATGGAGGGTCACTCTGAGGCCAACGTCCTGACTTTC. The encoded protein is CASMEGHSEANVLTF.

To note about this clonotype: The junction departs from the called germline gene at one end, perhaps through a read error. This chain uses TRBV12-3 or TRBV12-4 with TRBJ2-1; a weak D match, TRBD2 (6 bases). The CDR3 has 15 residues. The CDR3 region is CASSLLEGLYNEQFF. DNA of the CDR3: TGTGCCAGTAGTTTACTGGAGGGCCTCTACAATGAGCAGTTCTTC.

The gene calls are TRBV6-6 and TRBJ2-5; D is perhaps TRBD1 (5 bases). CDR1 MNHNY and CDR2 SVGAGI come from the germline V gene (reference sequence). The CDR3 is 13 residues long. Trimming shortened V by 5 bases and J by 5 bases, and 12 bases separated the two germline ends. The CDR3, as DNA: TGTGCCAGCAGTCCCCAGGGCGCGGAGACCCAGTACTTC. It codes for CASSPQGAETQYF.

Comments on this clonotype: Here the CDR3 omits its conserved ending phenylalanine or tryptophan, so a read error is the likely source. The CDR3 DNA reads TGTGCCTACAGGCGCGGGAAAGCCTACGAGCAGTACTCC. Its protein product is CAYRRGKAYEQYS. The J gene is TRBJ2-7, the V gene TRBV6-5; maybe TRBD2 (6 bases). V was shortened by 11 bases and J by 2 bases, with 16 bases between the two germline ends. This CDR3 contains 13 residues. CDR1 and CDR2 (germline): MNHEY, SVGAGI.

Turning to this clonotype: A much more abundant neighbour one base away suggests this may be a read error. The chain uses TRBV6-1 and TRBJ2-2, with TRBD1 matching over 7 bases. CDR1 MNHNS and CDR2 SASEGT come from the germline V gene. The CDR3 is 14 amino acids. The CDR3 DNA reads as TGTGCCAGCAGTGCCACAGGGGACACCGGGAAGCTGCTTTTT. Its protein product is CASSATGDTGKLLF.

The gene calls are TRBV20-1 and TRBJ2-7; TRBD2 agrees at 11 bases. Germline V CDR1 and CDR2: DFQATT, SNEGSKA (reference sequence). J was trimmed by 13 bases and V by 3 bases; bases with no gene match: 14. The CDR3 is 14 residues long. The CDR3 here is CSASITSGSYELYF. The CDR3 DNA sequence: TGCAGTGCTAGTATAACTAGCGGGAGCTACGAGCTCTACTTC.

V and J are TRBV6-2 or TRBV6-3 and TRBJ2-7; D unclear. The CDR3 consists of 15 residues. Germline CDR1 reads MNHEY; CDR2 reads SVGEGT. V lost 4 bases, J lost 8 bases, and 21 bases lay in between. CDR3 in amino acids: CASSSIMDVQYKQYF. In DNA form, the CDR3 reads TGTGCCAGCAGTTCAATCATGGACGTTCAGTACAAGCAGTACTTC.

This clonotype was detected many times. This may come from a read error, since a much larger clone is one base off. This chain joins TRBV12-3 or TRBV12-4 and TRBJ1-6; tentative D call: TRBD1 (5 bases). Trimming took off 8 bases at V and 11 bases at J, with 16 bases between the two ends. The CDR3 covers 13 residues. CDR3 bases: TGTGCCAGCTCATTGGGGGGGAATCCACCCCTCCACTTT. This gives the protein CASSLGGNPPLHF.

With regard to this clonotype: One end of the junction varies from germline; a read error may be responsible. The chain employs TRBV7-9 and TRBJ2-3, with D possibly being TRBD2 (5 bases). The CDR3 covers 17 residues. Germline assignment: CDR1 SEHNR and CDR2 FQNEAQ (reference sequence). The CDR3 nucleotides read TGTGCCAGCAGCTTAGATAGAGGGTGGCAGCGCACAGATACACAGTATTTT. Translated: CASSLDRGWQRTDTQYF.

This clonotype came up a few times. The junction departs from the called germline gene at one end, perhaps through a read error. This chain joins TRBV29-1 and TRBJ2-4, with D perhaps given as TRBD1 or TRBD2 (5 bases each). CDR1 is SQVTM and CDR2 is ANQGSEA in the germline V gene. The CDR3 spans 17 residues. Here the CDR3 DNA reads TGCAGCGCTGAAGAGTTCGTTCAGGGAGAGACCTTGGTTGGTCAGTACTTC. It yields the protein CSAEEFVQGETLVGQYF.

The rearrangement joins TRBV29-1 to TRBJ1-5; D gene uncertain. The germline V gene has CDR1 SQVTM and CDR2 ANQGSEA. The CDR3 is 13 amino acids. Between the trimmed V and J ends, which lost 7 bases and 13 bases, there was a span of 23 bases. The CDR3 loop is CSAQSQPNQLQHF. The DNA for the CDR3 is TGCAGCGCCCAGTCCCAGCCGAATCAGCTTCAGCATTTT.

As concerns this clonotype: At one of its ends the junction is not consistent with the germline gene, which may arise from a read error. V is TRBV29-1 and J is TRBJ2-7; tentative D call: TRBD1 (5 bases). CDR3 length: 14 amino acids. CDR1 and CDR2 (germline): SQVTM, ANQGSEA. The CDR3, as DNA: TGCAGCGCGTCCATGCCAGGGCGGTCCTACGACCAGTACTTC. It is translated as CSASMPGRSYDQYF.

With respect to this clonotype: No conserved phenylalanine or tryptophan is present at the end of the CDR3, so a read error is the likely explanation. V is TRBV6-1 and J is TRBJ1-5; the match to TRBD1 covers 9 bases. Germline CDR1 MNHNS, CDR2 SASEGT. CDR3 length: 14 residues. The CDR3: CVSSLQGATQPQHL. DNA for the CDR3: TGTGTCAGTAGTCTACAGGGGGCCACTCAGCCCCAGCATTTA.

Comments on this clonotype: One end of the junction varies from germline; a read error may be responsible. The chain combines TRBV6-5 with TRBJ1-4; 8 bases line up with TRBD1. The CDR3 runs to 20 residues. Per germline, CDR1 MNHEY and CDR2 SVGAGI. The CDR3 sequence: CVSSPGTGKVFLATNEELFF. CDR3 bases: TGTGTCAGCAGTCCCGGGACAGGCAAAGTCTTTCTTGCAACTAATGAAGAACTGTTTTTT.

Remarks on this clonotype: The limits of the CDR3 on the DNA are not certain, so only TCRdb's listed CDR3 is given. The chain recombines TRBV6-6 with TRBJ2-6. Termini included, the CDR3 measures 17 amino acids. The germline gives CDR1 MNHNY, CDR2 SVGAGI (reference sequence). CDR3 loop: CASSTQGFASGTNVLTF.

Comment on this clonotype: A junction boundary mismatches the germline segment, possibly from a read error. This rearrangement joins TRBV7-9 to TRBJ2-5; D might be TRBD1 (5 bases). Per germline, CDR1 SEHNR and CDR2 FQNEAQ (reference sequence). The CDR3 length is 15 residues. CDR3 DNA sequence: TGTGCCAGCAGCCAAACCACAGGTCTAGAAGAGACTCAGTACTTC. It specifies CASSQTTGLEETQYF.